This T cell receptor (beta chain) was identified during a study of OX40 agonist ivuxolimab in advanced cancers. The germline CDR1 and CDR2 sequences are KGHSH and LQKENI. The CDR3 totals 15 residues. V was clipped by 2 bases and J by 7 bases; unmatched bases: 6. The table came from immunoSEQ multiplex PCR; TCRdb's copy has only in-frame clones and leaves some out. The sample has fewer than 85,000 clones; roughly 86% are singletons. Study conclusions and caveats: No antigen was identified for the clonally expanded peripheral T cells. On average, CD8+ T cells showed a greater number of expanded clones than CD4+.

Regarding this clone: Its antigen is unidentified.

Sequenced here: CD4+ or CD8+ T cells sorted from blood, sampled in a trial of the OX40 agonist ivuxolimab. The V call is TRBV18, the J call TRBJ1-5, with 9 nucleotides matching TRBD1. The TCR was taken from an adult with an advanced solid tumor such as melanoma, head and neck, liver or kidney cancer. The CDR3 region has the DNA TGTGCCAGCTCACCAGGGACAGGGATCAGGCAGCCCCAGCATTTT. This translates into CASSPGTGIRQPQHF.